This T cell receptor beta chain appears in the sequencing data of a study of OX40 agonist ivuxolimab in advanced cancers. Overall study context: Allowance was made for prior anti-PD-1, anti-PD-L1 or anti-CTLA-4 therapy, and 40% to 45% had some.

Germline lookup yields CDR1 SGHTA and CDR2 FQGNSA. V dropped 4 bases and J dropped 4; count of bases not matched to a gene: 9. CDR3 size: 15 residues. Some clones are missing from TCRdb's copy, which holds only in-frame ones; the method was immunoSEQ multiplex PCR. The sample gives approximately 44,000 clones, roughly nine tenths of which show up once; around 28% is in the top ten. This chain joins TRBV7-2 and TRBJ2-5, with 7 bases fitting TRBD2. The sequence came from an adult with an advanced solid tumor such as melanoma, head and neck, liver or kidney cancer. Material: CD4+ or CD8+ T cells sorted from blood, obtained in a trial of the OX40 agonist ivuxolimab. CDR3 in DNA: TGTGCCAGCAGCTCTACAGGACTAGTCTTAGAGACCCAGTACTTC. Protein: CASSSTGLVLETQYF.